The 2 T cell receptor beta chains in this list originate from one sample, sequenced in a study of identical twins. TCRdb independently ran MiXCR on the 5' RACE reads; one entry per CDR3 protein. The sample yields approximately 630,000 distinct CDR3 sequences, just over 7% seen once. In addition, the sample was reused for a study of yellow fever vaccine responses in identical twins.

The material sequenced was PBMCs. The receptors derive from a woman aged 18-35 years in good health.

J is TRBJ2-2 and V is TRBV14; D uncertain. There are 13 residues in the CDR3. Germline assignment: CDR1 SGHDN and CDR2 FVKESK. Trimming pared 1 base from V and 5 bases from J, leaving 5 bases between. The CDR3 loop is CASSQVLTGELFF. The CDR3 nucleotides read TGTGCCAGCAGCCAAGTTTTGACCGGGGAGCTGTTTTTT.

The chain is built from TRBV7-6 and TRBJ2-2; 12 positions match TRBD2. V was clipped by 2 bases and J by 5 bases; unmatched bases: 24. Germline CDR1 and CDR2: SGHVS and FNYEAQ. This CDR3 has 23 residues. This CDR3 reads CASSLTPLFLPRLAGEVTGELFF. In DNA, the CDR3 is TGTGCCAGCAGCTTAACCCCACTTTTCCTGCCACGACTAGCGGGAGAGGTAACCGGGGAGCTGTTTTTT.